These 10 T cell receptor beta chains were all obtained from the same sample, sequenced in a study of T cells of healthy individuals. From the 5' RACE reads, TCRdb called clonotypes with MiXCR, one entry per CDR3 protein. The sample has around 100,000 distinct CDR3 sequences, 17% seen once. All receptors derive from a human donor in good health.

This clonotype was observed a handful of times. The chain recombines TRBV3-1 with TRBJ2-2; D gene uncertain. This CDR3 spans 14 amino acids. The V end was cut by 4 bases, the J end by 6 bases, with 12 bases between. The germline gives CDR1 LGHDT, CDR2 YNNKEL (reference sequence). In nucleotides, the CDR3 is TGTGCCAGCAGCCCGGACCCTAACCCCGGGGAGCTGTTTTTT. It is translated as CASSPDPNPGELFF.

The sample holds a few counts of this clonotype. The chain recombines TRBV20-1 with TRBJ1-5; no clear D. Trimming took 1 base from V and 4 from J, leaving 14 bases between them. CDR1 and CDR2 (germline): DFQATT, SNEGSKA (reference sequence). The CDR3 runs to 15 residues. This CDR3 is CSARGTPPMNQPQHF. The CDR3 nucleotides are TGCAGTGCTAGAGGAACCCCCCCTATGAATCAGCCCCAGCATTTT.

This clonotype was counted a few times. The CDR3 loop is CATLRDRGFGEQFF. In DNA, the CDR3 is TGTGCCACCCTCCGGGACAGGGGGTTCGGTGAGCAGTTCTTC. The rearrangement joins TRBV5-5 to TRBJ2-1, with TRBD1 matching 11 bases. Germline V gene sequence: CDR1 SGHKS, CDR2 YYEKEE (reference sequence). The CDR3 loop spans 14 amino acids. V shed 9 bases, J shed 9 bases, and the junction held 11 bases outside the gene matches.

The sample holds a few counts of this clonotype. CDR3 sequence (DNA): TGTGCCAGCAGCTTAGGGGGACAGGGGCTGGTGATCCACGAGCAGTACTTC. It translates to CASSLGGQGLVIHEQYF. The chain employs TRBV7-8 and TRBJ2-7; 10 bases are a match to TRBD1. This CDR3 contains 17 residues. The trim removed 1 base at V and 5 bases at J, leaving 11 bases unmatched. CDR1 is SGHVS and CDR2 is FQNEAQ in the germline V gene. Filled out from reference TRBV7-8 and TRBJ2-7, the complete variable domain reads GAGVSQSPRYKVAKRGQDVALRCDPISGHVSLFWYQQALGQGPEFLTYFQNEAQLDKSGLPSDRFFAERPEGSVSTLKIQRTQQEDSAVYLCASSLGGQGLVIHEQYFGPGTRLTVT.

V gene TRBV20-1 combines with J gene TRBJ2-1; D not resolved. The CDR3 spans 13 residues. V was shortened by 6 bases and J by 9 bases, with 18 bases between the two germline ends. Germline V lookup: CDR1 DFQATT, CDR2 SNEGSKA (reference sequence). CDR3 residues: CSAPSRLDGEQFF. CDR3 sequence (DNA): TGCAGTGCGCCTTCCCGGCTGGACGGTGAGCAGTTCTTC.

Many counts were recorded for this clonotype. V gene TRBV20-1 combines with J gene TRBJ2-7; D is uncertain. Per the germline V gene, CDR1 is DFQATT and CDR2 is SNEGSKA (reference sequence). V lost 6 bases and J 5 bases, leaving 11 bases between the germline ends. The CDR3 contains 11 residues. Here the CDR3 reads CSAAARNEQYF. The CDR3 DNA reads TGCAGTGCGGCCGCCCGAAACGAGCAGTACTTC.

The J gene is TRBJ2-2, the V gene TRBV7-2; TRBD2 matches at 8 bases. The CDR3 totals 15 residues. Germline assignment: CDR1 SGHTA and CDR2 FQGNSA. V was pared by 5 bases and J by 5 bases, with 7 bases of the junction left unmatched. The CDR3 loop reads CASSLTAGGTGELFF. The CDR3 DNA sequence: TGTGCCAGCAGCCTAACGGCGGGAGGAACCGGGGAGCTGTTTTTT.

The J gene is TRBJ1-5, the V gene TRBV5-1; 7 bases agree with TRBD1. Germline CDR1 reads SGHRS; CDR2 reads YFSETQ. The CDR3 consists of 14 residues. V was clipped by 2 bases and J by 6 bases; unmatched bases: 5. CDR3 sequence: CASSLRTGGQPQHF. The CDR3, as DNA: TGCGCCAGCAGCTTAAGGACAGGCGGTCAGCCCCAGCATTTT.

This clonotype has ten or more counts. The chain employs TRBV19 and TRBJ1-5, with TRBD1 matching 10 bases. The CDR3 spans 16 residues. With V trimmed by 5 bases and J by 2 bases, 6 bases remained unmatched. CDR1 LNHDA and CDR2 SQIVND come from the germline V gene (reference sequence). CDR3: CASSLGQGIGNQPQHF. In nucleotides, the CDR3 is TGTGCCAGTAGTTTGGGACAGGGGATAGGCAATCAGCCCCAGCATTTT.

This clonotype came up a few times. DNA for the CDR3: TGCGCCAGCAGCCAGGGACTAGCGGGGGGGCTAGCCAAAAACATTCAGTACTTC. This encodes CASSQGLAGGLAKNIQYF. The V and J genes are TRBV4-1 and TRBJ2-4, with 16 bases lining up with TRBD2. V shed 3 bases and J 0 bases; nucleotides not matched to a gene: 2. This CDR3 region has 18 residues. Per the germline V gene, CDR1 is MGHRA and CDR2 is YSYEKL.